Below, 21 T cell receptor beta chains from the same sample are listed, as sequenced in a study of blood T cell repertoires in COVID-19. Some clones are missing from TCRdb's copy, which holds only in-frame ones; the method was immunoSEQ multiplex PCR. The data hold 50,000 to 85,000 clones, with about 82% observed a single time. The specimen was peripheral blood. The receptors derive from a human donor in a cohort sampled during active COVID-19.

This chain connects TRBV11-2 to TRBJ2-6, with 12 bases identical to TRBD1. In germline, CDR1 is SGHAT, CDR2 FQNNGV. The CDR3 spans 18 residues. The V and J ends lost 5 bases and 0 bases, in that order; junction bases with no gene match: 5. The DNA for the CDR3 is TGTGCCAGCAGCGAGGGGACAGGGGGCGACTCTGGGGCCAACGTCCTGACTTTC. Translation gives CASSEGTGGDSGANVLTF.

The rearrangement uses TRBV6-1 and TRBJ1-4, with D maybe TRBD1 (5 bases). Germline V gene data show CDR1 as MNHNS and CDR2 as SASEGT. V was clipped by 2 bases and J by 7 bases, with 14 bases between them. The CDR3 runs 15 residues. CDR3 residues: CASSELGRVGEKLFF. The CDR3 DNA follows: TGTGCCAGCAGTGAACTGGGCAGGGTGGGTGAAAAACTGTTTTTT.

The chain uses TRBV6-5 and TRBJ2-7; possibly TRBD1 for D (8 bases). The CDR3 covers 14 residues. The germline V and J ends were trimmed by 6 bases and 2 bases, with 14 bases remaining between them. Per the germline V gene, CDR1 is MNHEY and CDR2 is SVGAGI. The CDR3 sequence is CASRGGTGTYEQYF. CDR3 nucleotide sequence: TGTGCCAGCAGGGGAGGGACAGGAACCTACGAGCAGTACTTC.

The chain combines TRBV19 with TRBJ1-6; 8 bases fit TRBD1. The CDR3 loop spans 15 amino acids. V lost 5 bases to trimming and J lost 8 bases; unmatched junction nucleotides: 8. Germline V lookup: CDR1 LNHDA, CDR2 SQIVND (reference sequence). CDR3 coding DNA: TGTGCCAGTAGTCGGGTCGGACAGGGCGATTCACCCCTCCACTTT. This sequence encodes CASSRVGQGDSPLHF.

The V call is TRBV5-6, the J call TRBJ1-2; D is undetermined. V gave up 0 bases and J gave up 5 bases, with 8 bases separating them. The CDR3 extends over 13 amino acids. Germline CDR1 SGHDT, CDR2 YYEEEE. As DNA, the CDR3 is TGTGCCAGCAGCTTGGACGGAGATTATGGCTACACCTTC. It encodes CASSLDGDYGYTF.

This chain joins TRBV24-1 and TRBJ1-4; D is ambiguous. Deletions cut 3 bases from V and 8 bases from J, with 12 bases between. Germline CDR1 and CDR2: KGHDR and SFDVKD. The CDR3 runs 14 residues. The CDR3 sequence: CATSDPRGGEKLFF. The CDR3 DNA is TGTGCCACCAGTGATCCGAGAGGTGGCGAAAAACTGTTTTTT.

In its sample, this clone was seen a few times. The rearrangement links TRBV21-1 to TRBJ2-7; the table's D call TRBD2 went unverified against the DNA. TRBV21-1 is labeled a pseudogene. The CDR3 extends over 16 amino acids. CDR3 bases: TGTGCCAGCAGCAAAGAGGCAGCGGAGAGCTCCTACGAGCAGTACTTC. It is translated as CASSKEAAESSYEQYF.

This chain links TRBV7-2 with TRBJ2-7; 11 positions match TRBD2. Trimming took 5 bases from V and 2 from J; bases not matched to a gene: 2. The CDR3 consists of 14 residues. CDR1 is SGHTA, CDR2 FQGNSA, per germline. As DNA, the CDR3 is TGTGCCAGCAGCAGACTAGCGGGGCCCTACGAGCAGTACTTC. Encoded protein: CASSRLAGPYEQYF.

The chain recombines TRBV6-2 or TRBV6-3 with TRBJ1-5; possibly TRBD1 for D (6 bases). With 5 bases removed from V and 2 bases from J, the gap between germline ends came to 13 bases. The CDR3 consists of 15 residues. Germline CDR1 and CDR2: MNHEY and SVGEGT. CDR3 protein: CASSRGGRGNQPQHF. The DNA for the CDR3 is TGTGCCAGCAGTCGGGGGGGCAGGGGCAATCAGCCCCAGCATTTT.

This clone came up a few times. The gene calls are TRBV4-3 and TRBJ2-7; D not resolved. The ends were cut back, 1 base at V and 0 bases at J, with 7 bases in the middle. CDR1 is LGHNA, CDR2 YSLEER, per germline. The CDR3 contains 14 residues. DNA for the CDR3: TGCGCCAGCAGCCAAGGTTACGGCTCCTACGAGCAGTACTTC. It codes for CASSQGYGSYEQYF.

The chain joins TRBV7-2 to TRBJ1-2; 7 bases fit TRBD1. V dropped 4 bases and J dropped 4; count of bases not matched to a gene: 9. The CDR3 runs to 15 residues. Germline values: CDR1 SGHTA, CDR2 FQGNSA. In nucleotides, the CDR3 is TGTGCCAGCAGCTCTGGGACAGCTTCCCTCTATGGCTACACCTTC. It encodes CASSSGTASLYGYTF.

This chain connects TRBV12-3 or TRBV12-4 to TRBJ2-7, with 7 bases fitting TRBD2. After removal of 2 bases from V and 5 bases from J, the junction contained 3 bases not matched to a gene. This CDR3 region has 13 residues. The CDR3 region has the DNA TGTGCCAGCAGTTTATCCGGGAGGAACGAGCAGTACTTC. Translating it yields CASSLSGRNEQYF.

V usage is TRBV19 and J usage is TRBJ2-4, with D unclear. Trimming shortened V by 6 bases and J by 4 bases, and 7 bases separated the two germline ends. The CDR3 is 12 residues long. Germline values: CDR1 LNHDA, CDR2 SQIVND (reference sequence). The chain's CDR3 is CASRTGKNIQYF. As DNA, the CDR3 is TGTGCCAGTAGGACCGGGAAAAACATTCAGTACTTC.

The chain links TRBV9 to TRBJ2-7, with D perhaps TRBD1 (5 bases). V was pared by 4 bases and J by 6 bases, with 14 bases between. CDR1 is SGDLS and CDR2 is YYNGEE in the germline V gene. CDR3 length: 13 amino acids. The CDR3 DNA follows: TGTGCCAGCAGCCCAGGGTCCGGGTCCGAGCAGTACTTC. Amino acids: CASSPGSGSEQYF.

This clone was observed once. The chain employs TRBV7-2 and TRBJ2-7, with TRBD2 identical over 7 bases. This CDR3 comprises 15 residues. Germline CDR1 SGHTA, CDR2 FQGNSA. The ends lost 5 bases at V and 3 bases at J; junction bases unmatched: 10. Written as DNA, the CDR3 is TGTGCCAGCAGCCAGAGCGGGACCACCTACTACGAGCAGTACTTC. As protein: CASSQSGTTYYEQYF.

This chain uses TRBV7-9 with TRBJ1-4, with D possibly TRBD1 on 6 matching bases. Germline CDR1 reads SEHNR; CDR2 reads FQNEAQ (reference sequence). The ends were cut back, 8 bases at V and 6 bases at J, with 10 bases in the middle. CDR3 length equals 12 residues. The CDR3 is CASAQGDEKLFF. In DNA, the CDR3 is TGTGCCAGCGCACAGGGCGATGAAAAACTGTTTTTT.

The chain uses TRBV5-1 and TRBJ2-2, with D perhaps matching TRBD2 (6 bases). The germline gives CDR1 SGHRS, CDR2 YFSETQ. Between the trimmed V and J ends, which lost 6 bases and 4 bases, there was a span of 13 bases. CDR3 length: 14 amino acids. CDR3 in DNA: TGCGCCAGCAAAGGGACTGTTCCCACCGGGGAGCTGTTTTTT. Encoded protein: CASKGTVPTGELFF.

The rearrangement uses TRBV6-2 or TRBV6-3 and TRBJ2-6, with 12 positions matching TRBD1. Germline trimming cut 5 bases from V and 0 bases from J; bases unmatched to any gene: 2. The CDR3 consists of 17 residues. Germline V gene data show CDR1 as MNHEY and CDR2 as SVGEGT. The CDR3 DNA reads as TGTGCCAGCAGTCGGGACAGGGGGCCCTCTGGGGCCAACGTCCTGACTTTC. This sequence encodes CASSRDRGPSGANVLTF.

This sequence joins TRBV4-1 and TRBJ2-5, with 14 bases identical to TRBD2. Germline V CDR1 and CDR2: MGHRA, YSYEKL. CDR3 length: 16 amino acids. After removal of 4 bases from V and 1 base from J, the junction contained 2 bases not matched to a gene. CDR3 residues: CASSLGLAGGQETQYF. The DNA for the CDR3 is TGCGCCAGCAGCCTTGGACTAGCGGGAGGCCAAGAGACCCAGTACTTC.

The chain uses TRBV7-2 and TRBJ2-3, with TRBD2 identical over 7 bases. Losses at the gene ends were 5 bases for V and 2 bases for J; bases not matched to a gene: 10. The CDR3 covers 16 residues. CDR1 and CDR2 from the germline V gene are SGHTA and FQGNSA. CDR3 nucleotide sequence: TGTGCCAGCAGCCCGGGTATAGCGGGTCTCACAGATACGCAGTATTTT. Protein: CASSPGIAGLTDTQYF.

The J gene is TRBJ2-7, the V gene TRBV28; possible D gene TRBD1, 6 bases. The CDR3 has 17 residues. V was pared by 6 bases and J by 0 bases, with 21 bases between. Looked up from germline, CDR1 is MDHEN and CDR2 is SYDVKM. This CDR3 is CASSRSGQPLYSYEQYF. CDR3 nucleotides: TGTGCCAGCAGCCGGTCCGGACAGCCCCTTTACTCCTACGAGCAGTACTTC.